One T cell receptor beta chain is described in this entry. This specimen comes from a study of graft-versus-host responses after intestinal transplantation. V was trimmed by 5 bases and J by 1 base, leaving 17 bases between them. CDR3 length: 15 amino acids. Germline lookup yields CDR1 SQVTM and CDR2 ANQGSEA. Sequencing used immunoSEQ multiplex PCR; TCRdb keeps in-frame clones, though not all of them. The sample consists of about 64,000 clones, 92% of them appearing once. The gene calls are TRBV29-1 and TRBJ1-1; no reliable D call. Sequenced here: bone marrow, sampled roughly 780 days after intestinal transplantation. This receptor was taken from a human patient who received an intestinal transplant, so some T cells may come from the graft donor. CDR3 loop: CSVLRVDLSNTEAFF. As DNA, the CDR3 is TGCAGCGTTTTGAGGGTGGACCTGTCGAACACTGAAGCTTTCTTT.